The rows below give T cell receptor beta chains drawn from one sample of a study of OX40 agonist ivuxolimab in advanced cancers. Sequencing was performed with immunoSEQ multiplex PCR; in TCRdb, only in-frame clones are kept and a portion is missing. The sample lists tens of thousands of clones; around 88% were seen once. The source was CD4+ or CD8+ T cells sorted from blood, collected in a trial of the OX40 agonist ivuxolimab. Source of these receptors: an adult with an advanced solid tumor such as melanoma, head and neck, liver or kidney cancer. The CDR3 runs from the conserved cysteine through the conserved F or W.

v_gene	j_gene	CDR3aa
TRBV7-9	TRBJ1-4	CASSLGPEKLFF
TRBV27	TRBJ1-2	CASRPIGQANYGYTF
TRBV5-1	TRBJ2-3	CASSLAGGGIEDTQYF
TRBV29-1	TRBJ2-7	CSVGAGESYEQYF
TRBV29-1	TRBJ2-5	CSVEVYPHNQETQYF
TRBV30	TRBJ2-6	CAWSHDSLSSGANVLTF
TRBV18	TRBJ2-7	CASSPAAGGVYEQYF
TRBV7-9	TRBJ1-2	CASSQSYGYTF
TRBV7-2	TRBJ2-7	CASSPTGDYEQYF
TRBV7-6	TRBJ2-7	CASSSGTTSYEQYF
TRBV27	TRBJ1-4	CASSPLAGEKLFF
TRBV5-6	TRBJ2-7	CASSPPRGGASPYEQYF
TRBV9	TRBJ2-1	CASSVVGLAGNEQFF
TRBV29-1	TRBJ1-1	CSGGQGSTTEAFF
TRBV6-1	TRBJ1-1	CASSETGRTEAFF
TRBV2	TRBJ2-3	CASPPRGTDTQYF
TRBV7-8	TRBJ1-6	CASSLSGVESPLHF
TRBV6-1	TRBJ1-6	CASSEQQGRDSPLHF
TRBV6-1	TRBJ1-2	CASSPPGLEFYGYTF
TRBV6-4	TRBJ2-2	CASSDRDGTVRTGELFF
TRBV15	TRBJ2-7	CATRQGQLSSYEQYF
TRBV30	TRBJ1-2	CAWARDRPYGYTF
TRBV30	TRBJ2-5	CAWSGKKETQYF
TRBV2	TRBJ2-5	CASSESLAAQYF
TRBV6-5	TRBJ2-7	CASRHTYEQYF
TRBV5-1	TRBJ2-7	CASSSQTGYEQYF
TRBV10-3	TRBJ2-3	CAISGGTSGGRGTDTQYF
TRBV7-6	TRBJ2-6	CASSSWDRNVLTF
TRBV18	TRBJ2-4	CASSERSGRGAGNIQYF
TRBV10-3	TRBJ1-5	CATGGNNQPQHF
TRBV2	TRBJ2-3	CASGGTDTQYF
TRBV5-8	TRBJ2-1	CASSLIQGDSYNEQFF
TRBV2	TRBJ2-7	CASSYGQGAGEQYF
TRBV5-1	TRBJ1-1	CASSLIGDTVAFF
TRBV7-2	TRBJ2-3	CASSNYLAADTQYF
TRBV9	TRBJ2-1	CASSVSGGRASYNEQFF
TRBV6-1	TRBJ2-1	CASSRQGGNEQFF
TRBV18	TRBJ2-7	CASSPNPIYEQYF
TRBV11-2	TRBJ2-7	CASSLEKSDEQYF
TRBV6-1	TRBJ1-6	CASSEYGRGGNSPLHF
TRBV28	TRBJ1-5	CASRDNRGYGQPQHF